One and the same sample provided the 5 T cell receptor beta chains below, sequenced in a study of shared clonotypes between healthy human individuals. Method: immunoSEQ multiplex PCR; TCRdb's copy keeps in-frame clones and lacks some. Of around 1.4 million clones listed, just under 99% are singletons. The sequenced material came from naive CD4+ T cells sorted from blood. Subset indicated: CD45RA+ positively selected. The receptors originated from a man under 40 in good health.

CDR3: CASSISGDEQYF. In DNA, the CDR3 is TGTGCCAGCTCCATCTCAGGGGACGAGCAGTACTTC. The rearrangement joins TRBV18 to TRBJ2-7, with D possibly matching TRBD1 (6 bases). The CDR3 extends over 12 amino acids. The germline V gene encodes CDR1 KGHSH and CDR2 LQKENI. The V end was cut by 6 bases, the J end by 5 bases, with 11 bases between. Together with reference TRBV18 and TRBJ2-7, the CDR3 gives the full variable domain: NAGVMQNPRHLVRRRGQEARLRCSPMKGHSHVYWYRQLPEEGLKFMVYLQKENIIDESGMPKERFSAEFPKEGPSILRIQQVVRGDSAAYFCASSISGDEQYFGPGTRLTVT.

This clone was detected once. The genes are TRBV6-1 and TRBJ2-7, with D unresolved. Germline CDR1 MNHNS, CDR2 SASEGT. Trimming cost V 3 bases and J 0 bases, with 9 bases left between them. The CDR3 is made up of 14 amino acids. The DNA for the CDR3 is TGTGCCAGCAGTGACAGGCTCCCCTCCTACGAGCAGTACTTC. This sequence encodes CASSDRLPSYEQYF.

The rearrangement uses TRBV5-1 and TRBJ2-7; D unresolved. This CDR3 contains 16 residues. Looked up from germline, CDR1 is SGHRS and CDR2 is YFSETQ. The germline V and J ends were trimmed by 0 bases and 1 base, with 14 bases remaining between them. The CDR3 is CASSLGQATTSYEQYF. As DNA, the CDR3 is TGCGCCAGCAGCTTGGGGCAGGCGACGACTTCCTACGAGCAGTACTTC. Full variable domain (outside the CDR3, taken from reference TRBV5-1 and TRBJ2-7): KAGVTQTPRYLIKTRGQQVTLSCSPISGHRSVSWYQQTPGQGLQFLFEYFSETQRNKGNFPGRFSGRQFSNSRSEMNVSTLELGDSALYLCASSLGQATTSYEQYFGPGTRLTVT.

The chain links TRBV6-5 to TRBJ2-4; D call uncertain. The V and J ends lost 2 bases and 0 bases respectively, with 11 bases between them. Per germline, CDR1 MNHEY and CDR2 SVGAGI. The CDR3 length is 16 residues. The CDR3 sequence: CASSYSEIIAKNIQYF. The CDR3 DNA is TGTGCCAGCAGTTACAGCGAGATCATAGCCAAAAACATTCAGTACTTC.

The V call is TRBV4-1, the J call TRBJ2-6, with D perhaps being TRBD1 or TRBD2 (5 bases each). The CDR3 loop spans 17 amino acids. Per germline, CDR1 MGHRA and CDR2 YSYEKL. Trimming cost V 4 bases and J 0 bases, with 13 bases left between them. Written as DNA, the CDR3 is TGCGCCAGCAGCCCACCACCTGGGACCTCTGGGGCCAACGTCCTGACTTTC. Its protein product is CASSPPPGTSGANVLTF.